These T cell receptor beta chains were read from a single sample in a study of blood T cell repertoires in COVID-19. The method was immunoSEQ multiplex PCR; TCRdb's version includes in-frame clones alone and lacks a portion of them. The table shows roughly 90,000 clones, with 80% to 90% occurring only once. Specimen: peripheral blood. These receptors all come from a man aged 45-65 years with COVID-19, enrolled during active disease. The CDR3 runs from the conserved cysteine through the conserved F or W. D genes are given only for firm matches. Not every row has a clone size; where given, it reads once, few, many or a size class.

J gene	D gene	V gene	clone size	CDR3 DNA	CDR3 protein
TRBJ2-7	TRBD2	TRBV5-4	once	TGTGCCAGCAGTAGGGACTTAGCGGGGGAGGACGAGCAGTACTTC	CASSRDLAGEDEQYF
TRBJ2-7	TRBD1	TRBV6-6	.	TGTGCCAGCAACATGGACAGGGGGCAAGGCGAGCAGTACTTC	CASNMDRGQGEQYF
TRBJ1-2	TRBD1	TRBV28	.	TGTGCCAGCACCGTGGGGGGACAGGGGAACTATGGCTACACCTTC	CASTVGGQGNYGYTF
TRBJ2-7	TRBD1	TRBV4-1	few	TGCGCCAGCAGCCAAGGTCCGGGACAGGAGTCCTACGAGCAGTACTTC	CASSQGPGQESYEQYF
TRBJ2-1	.	TRBV7-2	.	TGTGCCAGCAGCTTGGCGGGTCTCTATGAGCAGTTCTTC	CASSLAGLYEQFF
TRBJ1-1	TRBD1	TRBV5-1	.	TGCGCCAGCAGCCTACCCGACAGGGGGTGGAACACTGAAGCTTTCTTT	CASSLPDRGWNTEAFF
TRBJ1-4	TRBD1	TRBV7-9	.	TGTGCCAGCAGCTTAAAGGGGGCAGCTAATGAAAAACTGTTTTTT	CASSLKGAANEKLFF
TRBJ1-5	.	TRBV2	.	TGTGCCAGCAGTAGACGAGGGAATCAGCCCCAGCATTTT	CASSRRGNQPQHF
TRBJ2-1	TRBD2	TRBV5-8	once	TGTGCCAGCAGCTCGATGACTAGCGGGGGGTTCTATGAGCAGTTCTTC	CASSSMTSGGFYEQFF
TRBJ2-7	.	TRBV19	.	TGTGCCAGTAGTGATCAGGGCTTCCGGGAGCAGTACTTC	CASSDQGFREQYF
TRBJ1-2	TRBD1	TRBV9	.	TGTGCCAGCAGCGGGGAGACAGGGTCTGCCTATGGCTACACCTTC	CASSGETGSAYGYTF
TRBJ1-6	TRBD1	TRBV6-5	.	TGTGCCAGCAGTCGGACAGGGGTAAATAATTCACCCCTCCACTTT	CASSRTGVNNSPLHF
TRBJ2-1	.	TRBV12-3/TRBV12-4	few	TGTGCCAGCAGTTTCTCGAATGAGCAGTTCTTC	CASSFSNEQFF
TRBJ2-5	TRBD2	TRBV2	few	TGTGCCAGCAGTGAACGGACTAGCGGGGGGGCAAGAGAGACCCAGTACTTC	CASSERTSGGARETQYF
TRBJ1-2	.	TRBV24-1	.	TGTGCCACCAGTGAGGGACAATGGAATGGCTACACCTTC	CATSEGQWNGYTF
TRBJ2-3	TRBD2	TRBV7-8	few	TGTGCCAGCAGCTTCTTAGCGGGGGCCAGCACAGATACGCAGTATTTT	CASSFLAGASTDTQYF
TRBJ1-2	TRBD1	TRBV18	once	TGTGCCAGCTCACCAGCTCCTGGACAGGGTTACTATGGCTACACCTTC	CASSPAPGQGYYGYTF
TRBJ1-4	.	TRBV7-2	.	TGTGCCAGCAGCCTTCAGGCGTCTAATGAAAAACTGTTTTTT	CASSLQASNEKLFF
TRBJ1-4	.	TRBV10-3	.	TGTGCCATCAGTGGGGGGCCCGGTAATGAAAAACTGTTTTTT	CAISGGPGNEKLFF
TRBJ2-2	.	TRBV6-7	.	TGTGCCAGCAGTTCCATCCTCAGACAATTACGAATTCCCAACACCGGGGAGCTGTTTTTT	CASSSILRQLRIPNTGELFF
TRBJ1-1	.	TRBV12-3/TRBV12-4	.	TGTGCCAGCAGTTTTGGGGACTGGGAAGCTTTCTTT	CASSFGDWEAFF
TRBJ2-3	TRBD2	TRBV7-3	few	TGTGCCAGCAGCTTAAGCGGGGGGCTCACAGATACGCAGTATTTT	CASSLSGGLTDTQYF
TRBJ1-1	.	TRBV6-5	once	TGTGCCAGCAGCTCGGACAGCCGGCAGAACACTGAAGCTTTCTTT	CASSSDSRQNTEAFF
TRBJ2-1	.	TRBV19	.	TGTGCCAGTAGTATAGGCAGCTCCTACAATGAGCAGTTCTTC	CASSIGSSYNEQFF
TRBJ2-2	.	TRBV24-1	.	TGTGCCACCAGTGGCGTTTGGGGAGTAGGGAATAGGGAGGAGCTGTTTTTT	CATSGVWGVGNREELFF
TRBJ2-1	TRBD1	TRBV14	once	TGTGCCAGCAGCCAAGTCTTCGAGGGGACAGGGGCATCCTACAATGAGCAGTTCTTC	CASSQVFEGTGASYNEQFF
TRBJ2-7	TRBD2	TRBV4-1	.	TGCGCCAGCAGCCAAGCAGCGGGGGGCCCCTACGAGCAGTACTTC	CASSQAAGGPYEQYF
TRBJ2-2	TRBD1	TRBV11-2	.	TGTGCCAGCAGCCCCCTGCTCAAGACAGGGGGGAACACCGGGGAGCTGTTTTTT	CASSPLLKTGGNTGELFF
TRBJ2-3	.	TRBV20-1	.	TGCAGTGCTAGTACTAGCATGCCAGATACGCAGTATTTT	CSASTSMPDTQYF
TRBJ1-6	.	TRBV28	few	TGTGCCAGCAGAGCAGGACACGTCTATAATTCACCCCTCCACTTT	CASRAGHVYNSPLHF
TRBJ1-2	TRBD1	TRBV20-1	.	TGCAGTGCTACCGACAGGGAACGCTACACCTTC	CSATDRERYTF
TRBJ2-1	.	TRBV28	.	TGTGCCAGCACCGTACTAGCCTCCTACAATGAGCAGTTCTTC	CASTVLASYNEQFF
TRBJ2-1	.	TRBV20-1	few	TGCAGTGCTAGGGCTAGCATCCAGTTCTTC	CSARASIQFF